This TCR beta chain was sequenced during a study of blood T cells in healthy people across ages. The authors ran a second PCR of 7 to 11 cycles using a sample-barcoded 5' primer and a J-beta primer mix. The template-switch adaptor was a 5' adaptor with 12 random nucleotides. It tagged each cDNA molecule. TCRdb fed the 5' RACE reads into MiXCR, producing one record per CDR3 protein. The sample lists about 400,000 distinct CDR3 sequences, more than 45% seen once, with 51% in the top ten. The CDR3 is 15 residues long. V lost 2 bases to trimming and J lost 6 bases, with 14 bases between them. Looked up from germline, CDR1 is MNHEY and CDR2 is SMNVEV (reference sequence).

Sequencing was carried out using blood. This receptor was identified in a man aged 55 to 70 in good health. The V call is TRBV27, the J call TRBJ2-1; perhaps TRBD1 as D (6 bases). The CDR3 DNA is TGTGCCAGCAGTTTAAGGCAGGGGTTGGGCAATGAGCAGTTCTTC. This sequence encodes CASSLRQGLGNEQFF.